Listed below are T cell receptor beta chains from one sample, sequenced in a study of blood T cell repertoires in COVID-19. Profiling relied on immunoSEQ multiplex PCR, and the TCRdb table lists in-frame clones only, not all of them. The table has 220,000 or so clones, 80% to 90% seen once. Sequencing input: PBMCs or T cells enriched from blood (not recorded which). These receptors were obtained from a woman aged 18-30 years in a cohort exposed to, infected with or recovered from COVID-19 (not recorded which). Each CDR3 is given without its conserved first and last residue.

j_gene | v_gene | CDR3aa
TRBJ2-4 | TRBV7-9 | ASSRAGDRLAKNIQY
TRBJ2-5 | TRBV5-1 | ASSLISGAQETQY
TRBJ2-2 | TRBV3-1/TRBV3-2 | ASSPIAEANTGELF
TRBJ2-7 | TRBV11-3 | ASSPRLAGGEQY
TRBJ2-7 | TRBV7-8 | ASIREGGSIYEQY
TRBJ1-5 | TRBV19 | ASTPGQGRSNQPQH
TRBJ2-3 | TRBV9 | APVTSGGPRSTDTQY
TRBJ2-7 | TRBV7-2 | ASSLGLEPYEQY
TRBJ2-1 | TRBV4-1 | ASSGRQGPKFYNEQF
TRBJ2-2 | TRBV29-1 | SGGQGSAGELF
TRBJ1-3 | TRBV5-1 | ASSLGSLSSGNTIY
TRBJ2-7 | TRBV11-2 | ASSLEGESYEQY
TRBJ1-6 | TRBV19 | ASRGKDGVSYNSPLH
TRBJ2-7 | TRBV6-6 | ASSRDLDEQY
TRBJ2-3 | TRBV4-1 | ASSLNRDSISTDTQY
TRBJ2-1 | TRBV3-1/TRBV3-2 | ASSQDEREQF
TRBJ2-1 | TRBV5-1 | ASSFGGADNEQF
TRBJ1-4 | TRBV9 | ASSVTLNEKLF
TRBJ2-3 | TRBV10-2 | ASSGPPASGVSTDTQY
TRBJ1-5 | TRBV6-5 | ASSSQYFQGNQPQH
TRBJ2-6 | TRBV5-1 | ASGPTGSGANVLT
TRBJ2-5 | TRBV11-3 | ASSFKRGTGTRETQY
TRBJ1-1 | TRBV7-3 | ASSLREGEAF
TRBJ2-3 | TRBV9 | ASSVGRTSSTDTQY
TRBJ2-1 | TRBV3-1/TRBV3-2 | ASSQDLSGGGQF
TRBJ1-1 | TRBV27 | ASSPRGGGIDTEAF
TRBJ1-2 | TRBV7-8 | ASSLKSPLRLEVGYT
TRBJ1-2 | TRBV2 | ASSELRGGTYGYT
TRBJ2-7 | TRBV19 | ASSPGLAGGYEQY